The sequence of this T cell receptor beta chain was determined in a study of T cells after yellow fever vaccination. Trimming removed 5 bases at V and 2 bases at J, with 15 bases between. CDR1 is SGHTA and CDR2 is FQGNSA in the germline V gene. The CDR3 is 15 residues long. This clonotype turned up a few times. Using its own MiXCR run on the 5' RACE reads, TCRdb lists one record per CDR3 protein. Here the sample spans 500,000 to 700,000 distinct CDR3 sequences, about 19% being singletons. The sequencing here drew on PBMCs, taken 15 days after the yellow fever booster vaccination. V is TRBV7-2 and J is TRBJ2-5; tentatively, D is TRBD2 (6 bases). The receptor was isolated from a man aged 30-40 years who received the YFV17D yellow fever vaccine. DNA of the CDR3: TGTGCCAGCAGCCCCGTAAGGGAGGTGCAAGAGACCCAGTACTTC. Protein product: CASSPVREVQETQYF.